This TCR beta chain was captured by sequencing in a study of OX40 agonist ivuxolimab in advanced cancers. Assay used: immunoSEQ multiplex PCR; TCRdb lists only in-frame clones, some missing. The sample lists about 27,000 clones; about four fifths were seen once. This CDR3 is built from 15 residues. The V gene lost 2 bases and the J gene lost 2 bases, with 11 bases spanning the gap. CDR1 SGHVS and CDR2 FNYEAQ come from the germline V gene. The clonotype was recovered from an adult with an advanced solid tumor such as melanoma, head and neck, liver or kidney cancer. Sequenced here: CD4+ or CD8+ T cells sorted from blood, sampled in a trial of the OX40 agonist ivuxolimab. The V and J genes are TRBV7-6 and TRBJ2-3, with D perhaps TRBD1 or TRBD2 (5 bases each). The CDR3 DNA reads as TGTGCCAGCAGCTTAAGGGGAGAGTCCACAGATACGCAGTATTTT. Translation gives CASSLRGESTDTQYF.